Listed below are T cell receptor beta chains from one sample, sequenced in a study of T cells in Graves' hyperthyroidism and ophthalmopathy. Via MiXCR, TCRdb re-called the multiplex PCR reads, giving one row per CDR3 protein. The sample lists roughly 570,000 distinct CDR3 sequences; 15% to 18% were seen once. Material for sequencing was blood. These receptors were obtained from a young woman with Graves' hyperthyroidism. The CDR3 runs from the conserved cysteine through the conserved F or W. A D gene is named only where the DNA matches it firmly. Clone size is not always given. Where it is, it says once, few, many or a class for expanded clones.

TRBJ1-2 | TRBV2 | - | TRBD1 | CASSKTRTGNYGYTF | TGTGCCAGCAGTAAAACCCGGACAGGGAACTATGGCTACACCTTC
TRBJ2-7 | TRBV3-1 | few | - | CASSQVGDTDEQYF | TGTGCCAGCAGCCAAGTAGGGGACACCGACGAGCAGTACTTC
TRBJ1-2 | TRBV7-9 | few | - | CASSYRVPAGGYTF | TGTGCCAGCAGCTACCGGGTCCCCGCGGGGGGCTACACCTTC
TRBJ1-6 | TRBV18 | few | - | CASSPKVRGMDSPLHF | TGTGCCAGCTCACCCAAGGTTAGGGGAATGGATTCACCCCTCCACTTT
TRBJ1-2 | TRBV29-1 | - | TRBD1 | CSAPTGDDGYTF | TGCAGCGCCCCGACAGGGGATGATGGCTACACCTTC
TRBJ2-2 | TRBV30 | few | - | CAWTGWGGELFF | TGTGCCTGGACCGGGTGGGGGGGGGAGCTGTTTTTT
TRBJ1-1 | TRBV10-2 | - | TRBD1 | CASSESHLTGGTEAFF | TGCGCCAGCAGTGAGTCCCATTTGACAGGGGGCACTGAAGCTTTCTTT
TRBJ1-2 | TRBV30 | many | - | CAWSVSVSVYGYTF | TGTGCCTGGAGTGTAAGCGTATCGGTTTATGGCTACACCTTC
TRBJ1-5 | TRBV19 | - | - | CASSIVRSTNQPQHF | TGTGCCAGTAGTATAGTTAGGAGTACCAATCAGCCCCAGCATTTT
TRBJ2-1 | TRBV30 | - | - | CAWSVGGREQFF | TGTGCCTGGAGTGTCGGGGGCCGGGAGCAGTTCTTC
TRBJ2-6 | TRBV27 | - | - | CASSFLVRGANVLTF | TGTGCCAGCAGTTTTCTGGTGAGAGGGGCCAACGTCCTGACTTTC
TRBJ1-5 | TRBV27 | few | - | CASSLSTSGPQHF | TGTGCCAGCAGCCTTTCGACCTCGGGGCCCCAGCATTTT
TRBJ2-1 | TRBV27 | few | - | CASSIRDLSYNEQFF | TGTGCCAGCAGTATTCGGGACCTTTCCTACAATGAGCAGTTCTTC
TRBJ1-2 | TRBV12-3/TRBV12-4 | many | - | CASKETGGANYGYTF | TGTGCCAGCAAAGAGACGGGGGGCGCGAACTATGGCTACACCTTC
TRBJ2-1 | TRBV11-2 | many | - | CASSLSGRHNEQFF | TGTGCCAGCAGCTTAAGCGGCAGGCACAATGAGCAGTTCTTC
TRBJ2-1 | TRBV6-1 | many | - | CASSDRGAYNEQFF | TGTGCCAGCAGTGACAGGGGGGCCTACAATGAGCAGTTCTTC
TRBJ1-1 | TRBV20-1 | few | - | CSARDWGVTEAFF | TGCAGTGCTAGAGATTGGGGAGTCACTGAAGCTTTCTTT
TRBJ2-2 | TRBV24-1 | - | - | CATSEPRVGTGELFF | TGTGCCACCAGTGAACCGAGGGTGGGGACCGGGGAGCTGTTTTTT
TRBJ2-3 | TRBV5-1 | many | TRBD2 | CASSWEGRLPDTQYF | TGCGCCAGCAGTTGGGAGGGACGGTTGCCAGATACGCAGTATTTT
TRBJ2-1 | TRBV13 | many | - | CASRQYSNEQFF | TGTGCCAGCAGACAGTATAGCAATGAGCAGTTCTTC